The 23 T cell receptor beta chains below come from one sample, sequenced in a study of OX40 agonist ivuxolimab in advanced cancers. Using immunoSEQ multiplex PCR, the repertoire was profiled, and TCRdb retains in-frame clones only, with some absent. The sample holds under 90,000 clones, 90% to 95% seen once. The input for sequencing was CD4+ or CD8+ T cells sorted from blood, taken in a trial of the OX40 agonist ivuxolimab. These receptors originate from an adult with an advanced solid tumor such as melanoma, head and neck, liver or kidney cancer.

The chain links TRBV19 to TRBJ2-1; D is undetermined. Per the germline V gene, CDR1 is LNHDA and CDR2 is SQIVND (reference sequence). V was trimmed by 2 bases and J by 0 bases, leaving 5 bases between them. The CDR3 extends over 14 amino acids. The CDR3, as DNA: TGTGCCAGTAGTATAAAAAGCTCCTACAATGAGCAGTTCTTC. Translated: CASSIKSSYNEQFF.

The J gene is TRBJ2-1, the V gene TRBV7-9; 12 bases are shared with TRBD2. This CDR3 is built from 15 residues. Germline values: CDR1 SEHNR, CDR2 FQNEAQ (reference sequence). V shed 3 bases and J 9 bases; nucleotides not matched to a gene: 6. CDR3 sequence (DNA): TGTGCCAGCAGCTTCGAACCGGGACTAGCGGGTGAGCAGTTCTTC. It codes for CASSFEPGLAGEQFF.

The chain employs TRBV29-1 and TRBJ2-3; TRBD1 matches 7 bases. The CDR3 has 14 residues. After removal of 6 bases from V and 0 bases from J, the junction contained 6 bases not matched to a gene. Germline loops: CDR1 SQVTM, CDR2 ANQGSEA. The CDR3 region has the DNA TGCAGCGTGGAGACAGGGTGGAGCACAGATACGCAGTATTTT. Translated, it gives CSVETGWSTDTQYF.

Here the CDR3 DNA reads TGTGCCAGCTCACCGCCCAACCAAGACAGGGAGAGCCAGCCCCAGCATTTT. This codes for CASSPPNQDRESQPQHF. This chain uses TRBV18 with TRBJ1-5; 7 nucleotides agree with TRBD1. The germline V gene has CDR1 KGHSH and CDR2 LQKENI. The J segment lost 7 bases and the V segment lost 3 bases, leaving 15 bases of the junction unmatched. CDR3 length: 17 amino acids. Filled out from reference TRBV18 and TRBJ1-5, the complete variable domain reads NAGVMQNPRHLVRRRGQEARLRCSPMKGHSHVYWYRQLPEEGLKFMVYLQKENIIDESGMPKERFSAEFPKEGPSILRIQQVVRGDSAAYFCASSPPNQDRESQPQHFGDGTRLSIL.

J is TRBJ1-2 and V is TRBV6-1; 7 bases are shared with TRBD1. CDR1 is MNHNS and CDR2 is SASEGT in the germline V gene. CDR3 length: 14 amino acids. The junction had 8 bases not matched to a gene; V was cut back by 2 bases and J by 8 bases. CDR3 coding DNA: TGTGCCAGCAGTGAAACAGGGGTATATCGGGGCTACACCTTC. It encodes CASSETGVYRGYTF.

The chain recombines TRBV9 with TRBJ1-1; D gene ambiguous. This CDR3 comprises 13 residues. CDR1 SGDLS and CDR2 YYNGEE come from the germline V gene. The V gene lost 1 base and the J gene lost 0 bases, with 4 bases spanning the gap. Here the CDR3 reads CASSVSVNTEAFF. In DNA, the CDR3 is TGTGCCAGCAGCGTATCCGTGAACACTGAAGCTTTCTTT.

This chain uses TRBV6-5 with TRBJ2-7; D unclear. Trimming shortened V by 0 bases and J by 3 bases, and 9 bases separated the two germline ends. The CDR3 loop spans 14 amino acids. CDR1 is MNHEY, CDR2 SVGAGI, per germline. The CDR3 nucleotides read TGTGCCAGCAGTTACTCCCGACTCAACTACGAGCAGTACTTC. It specifies CASSYSRLNYEQYF.

CDR3 DNA sequence: TGCGCCAGCAGCTCGACTAGCGGGATCCACAATGAGCAGTTCTTC. Its translation: CASSSTSGIHNEQFF. This chain joins TRBV5-1 and TRBJ2-1, with TRBD2 matching over 11 bases. The CDR3 runs to 15 residues. Trimming at V came to 3 bases and at J to 5 bases, leaving 4 bases not matched to a gene. The germline gives CDR1 SGHRS, CDR2 YFSETQ.

V gene TRBV19 combines with J gene TRBJ2-3; D is possibly TRBD1 (5 bases). The V end lost 6 bases, the J end lost 6 bases, and 16 bases lay between the germline ends. Germline CDR1 LNHDA, CDR2 SQIVND (reference sequence). The CDR3 contains 14 residues. DNA of the CDR3: TGTGCCAGTAGAATCCAACAGGCCGCCGATACGCAGTATTTT. It specifies CASRIQQAADTQYF.

V and J are TRBV29-1 and TRBJ2-5, with D perhaps TRBD2 (7 bases). V gave up 7 bases and J gave up 4 bases, with 16 bases separating them. Germline CDR1 reads SQVTM; CDR2 reads ANQGSEA. This CDR3 is 13 amino acids long. CDR3 sequence: CSAAGAGAETQYF. CDR3 in DNA: TGCAGCGCTGCGGGGGCAGGCGCAGAGACCCAGTACTTC.

This chain connects TRBV6-1 to TRBJ2-7; the D gene is possibly TRBD2 (5 bases). CDR3 length equals 14 residues. V lost 1 base to trimming and J lost 4 bases, with 11 bases between them. Germline-derived CDR1 and CDR2 are MNHNS and SASEGT. CDR3 DNA sequence: TGTGCCAGCAGTGAAGGACACACGGGGTACGAGCAGTACTTC. Its translation is CASSEGHTGYEQYF.

The J gene is TRBJ1-6, the V gene TRBV5-4; D is uncertain. V was trimmed by 0 bases and J by 5 bases, leaving 6 bases between them. The CDR3 has 14 residues. Germline V gene sequence: CDR1 SGHNT, CDR2 YYREEE (reference sequence). CDR3 loop: CASSLDPDNSPLHF. The CDR3 DNA reads TGTGCCAGCAGCTTGGACCCCGATAATTCACCCCTCCACTTT.

V is TRBV7-2 and J is TRBJ1-3; possible D gene TRBD1, 6 bases. Germline V gives CDR1 SGHTA, CDR2 FQGNSA. V was cut by 1 base and J by 1 base, with 11 bases left in between. This CDR3 comprises 16 residues. The CDR3 coding sequence is TGTGCCAGCAGCTTAGGACAGGCGGTATCTGGAAACACCATATATTTT. It translates to CASSLGQAVSGNTIYF.

The V call is TRBV28, the J call TRBJ2-7; 7 nucleotides agree with TRBD1. Germline V gene lookup returns CDR1 MDHEN and CDR2 SYDVKM. With 3 bases clipped from V and 3 bases from J, the junction kept 14 bases outside the gene matches. CDR3 size: 17 residues. CDR3 DNA sequence: TGTGCCAGCAGTTTTACACAGGGGCCGACATTCGGCTACGAGCAGTACTTC. Translation: CASSFTQGPTFGYEQYF.

The sample holds a few counts of this clone. The chain has TRBV19 and TRBJ2-7; D may be TRBD1 or TRBD2 (5 bases each). Germline V lookup: CDR1 LNHDA, CDR2 SQIVND (reference sequence). This CDR3 is built from 12 residues. V lost 2 bases to trimming and J lost 5 bases, with 7 bases between them. The CDR3 nucleotides are TGTGCCAGTAGTATAATGGGGGACGAGCAGTACTTC. This sequence encodes CASSIMGDEQYF. The complete variable domain, with remaining parts taken from reference TRBV19 and TRBJ2-7, reads DGGITQSPKYLFRKEGQNVTLSCEQNLNHDAMYWYRQDPGQGLRLIYYSQIVNDFQKGDIAEGYSVSREKKESFPLTVTSAQKNPTAFYLCASSIMGDEQYFGPGTRLTVT.

This chain links TRBV19 with TRBJ2-5; a possible D gene is TRBD2 (7 bases). Germline CDR1 reads LNHDA; CDR2 reads SQIVND (reference sequence). The CDR3 loop spans 14 amino acids. Trimming took off 4 bases at V and 5 bases at J, with 14 bases between the two ends. The CDR3 loop reads CASSTVGGEETQYF. The CDR3 DNA reads TGTGCCAGTAGTACCGTAGGGGGGGAGGAGACCCAGTACTTC.

The genes are TRBV5-1 and TRBJ2-5; 7 positions match TRBD1. The germline CDR1 and CDR2 sequences are SGHRS and YFSETQ. V lost 0 bases to trimming and J lost 3 bases; unmatched junction nucleotides: 2. The CDR3 has 14 amino acids. The CDR3 sequence: CASSLVGTEETQYF. The CDR3 DNA reads TGCGCCAGCAGCTTGGTTGGGACAGAAGAGACCCAGTACTTC.

V gene TRBV4-2 combines with J gene TRBJ1-6, with D perhaps matching TRBD1 (6 bases). Germline assignment: CDR1 LGHNA and CDR2 YNFKEQ. Trimming stripped 10 bases from V and 7 bases from J, with 14 bases between. The CDR3 has 13 amino acids. The CDR3: CATSRGINSPLHF. The CDR3 nucleotides are TGTGCCACGAGCAGGGGAATCAATTCACCCCTCCACTTT.

The CDR3, as DNA: TGTGCCAGCAGCTTGGACAGGGGGTACGGAAACACCATATATTTT. Amino acids: CASSLDRGYGNTIYF. The V gene is TRBV7-7, the J gene TRBJ1-3; TRBD1 matches 10 bases. The trim removed 3 bases at V and 4 bases at J, leaving 3 bases unmatched. The CDR3 extends over 15 amino acids. CDR1 SSHAT and CDR2 FNYEAQ come from the germline V gene (reference sequence).

This clone turned up a few times. The chain couples TRBV30 to TRBJ1-5, with 9 nucleotides matching TRBD1. The V segment lost 0 bases and the J segment 4 bases; nucleotides outside the gene matches: 1. Germline V CDR1 and CDR2: GTSNPN, SVGIG (reference sequence). This CDR3 region has 14 residues. This chain's CDR3 is CAWSVGQGNQPQHF. CDR3 bases: TGTGCCTGGAGTGTTGGACAGGGGAATCAGCCCCAGCATTTT.

There are a few counts of this clone. V and J are TRBV7-2 and TRBJ1-1; D ambiguous. V lost 0 bases, J lost 1 base, and 6 bases lay in between. Germline CDR1 SGHTA, CDR2 FQGNSA. The CDR3 is made up of 14 amino acids. The CDR3, as DNA: TGTGCCAGCAGCTTAGCCCCGGCGAACACTGAAGCTTTCTTT. It yields the protein CASSLAPANTEAFF.

The V call is TRBV7-3, the J call TRBJ1-6; D might be TRBD1 (6 bases). This CDR3 is 14 amino acids long. The germline gives CDR1 SGHTA, CDR2 FQGTGA. Trimming removed 3 bases at V and 7 bases at J, with 10 bases between. The CDR3 reads CASSFQGGNSPLHF. Here the CDR3 DNA reads TGTGCCAGCAGCTTTCAAGGGGGGAATTCACCCCTCCACTTT. Full variable domain (rest looked up from reference TRBV7-3 and TRBJ1-6): GAGVSQTPSNKVTEKGKYVELRCDPISGHTALYWYRQSLGQGPEFLIYFQGTGAADDSGLPNDRFFAVRPEGSVSTLKIQRTERGDSAVYLCASSFQGGNSPLHFGNGTRLTVT.

V and J are TRBV7-2 and TRBJ2-4, with D possibly called TRBD1 or TRBD2 (5 bases each). Germline CDR1 SGHTA, CDR2 FQGNSA. This CDR3 comprises 15 residues. V lost 5 bases and J lost 8, with 19 bases in between. The CDR3 sequence is CASSPGVSTGDIQYF. CDR3 nucleotide sequence: TGTGCCAGCAGCCCCGGGGTCTCAACAGGCGACATTCAGTACTTC.